These 15 T cell receptor beta chains share one sample of origin, sequenced in a study of human T cells and chemical hapten exposure. Separate cDNA molecules received unique molecular identifiers, which the library attached to them. TCRdb used MiXCR to reprocess the reads, holding one entry per CDR3 protein. This sample has over 4,500 distinct CDR3 sequences, with about 60% found just once. Documented treatment: therapeutic diphenylcyclopropenone sensitization with weekly scalp DPC. The sequences come from whole blood, collected before DPC sensitization or 2, 6, or about 24 weeks after (not recorded which). The receptors shown here come from an adult with alopecia areata. Some clones in this sample may be carry-over from other donors' samples. This table probably holds off-target reads from a library built for another chain.

This clonotype was picked up a small number of times. This sequence joins TRBV7-2 and TRBJ2-3; 10 nucleotides agree with TRBD2. This CDR3 spans 15 amino acids. Germline-derived CDR1 and CDR2 are SGHTA and FQGNSA. V gave up 5 bases and J gave up 6 bases; unmatched junction bases: 8. The CDR3 sequence: CASSNQAGGSDTQYF. CDR3 DNA: TGTGCCAGCAGCAACCAAGCGGGAGGGTCTGATACGCAGTATTTT.

The chain has TRBV6-4 and TRBJ1-6; unclear D gene. The V end was cut by 0 bases, the J end by 9 bases, with 6 bases between. The CDR3 has 13 residues. Germline CDR1 reads MRHNA; CDR2 reads SNTAGT. Here the CDR3 reads CASSDSVRSPLHF. The CDR3 DNA reads TGTGCCAGCAGTGACTCCGTCCGTTCACCCCTCCACTTT.

The DNA for the CDR3 is TGTGCCAGCAGCTTAGATTCGGCCAGGAATTCACCCCTCCACTTT. Its protein is CASSLDSARNSPLHF. The chain joins TRBV11-3 to TRBJ1-6; D unresolved. The CDR3 spans 15 residues. V dropped 0 bases and J dropped 7 bases, with 10 bases sitting between them. Germline loops: CDR1 SGHNT, CDR2 YENEEA.

The chain combines TRBV7-2 with TRBJ2-3; D is uncertain. This CDR3 is 12 amino acids long. V dropped 5 bases and J dropped 4 bases, with 7 bases sitting between them. Germline CDR1 is SGHTA and CDR2 is FQGNSA. CDR3: CASSPYSDTQYF. The CDR3 bases are TGTGCCAGCAGCCCTTACTCAGATACGCAGTATTTT.

This sequence joins TRBV25-1 and TRBJ2-5; a weak D match, TRBD2 (6 bases). CDR1 is MGHDK, CDR2 SYGVNS, per germline. The CDR3 consists of 18 residues. V dropped 1 base and J dropped 2 bases, with 20 bases sitting between them. CDR3 coding DNA: TGTGCCAGCAGTGAATGGAGTCTTGCGGGACCCCGGCAAGAGACCCAGTACTTC. It specifies CASSEWSLAGPRQETQYF.

The chain employs TRBV28 and TRBJ2-7; D not resolved. The CDR3 has 14 residues. Trimming left V 9 bases short and J 5 bases short, with 20 bases between. The germline CDR1 and CDR2 sequences are MDHEN and SYDVKM. The CDR3 nucleotides read TGTGCCAGTCGAGCCGCCAGCACAATTGACGAGCAGTACTTC. This encodes CASRAASTIDEQYF.

This chain links TRBV11-2 with TRBJ2-1; D perhaps matches TRBD1 (6 bases). The CDR3 spans 14 residues. The ends were cut back, 5 bases at V and 13 bases at J, with 21 bases in the middle. In germline, CDR1 is SGHAT, CDR2 FQNNGV. CDR3: CASSHATTGSGQFF. The CDR3, as DNA: TGTGCCAGCAGCCACGCAACCACAGGGTCGGGTCAGTTCTTC.

This clonotype has only one observation. The V and J genes are TRBV24-1 and TRBJ2-3; D gene unclear. The CDR3 is 13 residues long. Germline V gene lookup returns CDR1 KGHDR and CDR2 SFDVKD. V was trimmed by 4 bases and J by 4 bases, leaving 8 bases between them. The CDR3 coding sequence is TGTGCCACCAGTGACGGGTGGGCAGATACGCAGTATTTT. It translates to CATSDGWADTQYF.

Of note for this clonotype: The junction shows a germline mismatch at one end, possibly a read error. The chain recombines TRBV12-3 or TRBV12-4 with TRBJ2-1; 9 bases agree with TRBD2. This CDR3 contains 15 residues. Here the CDR3 DNA reads TGTGCCAGCAGCTTAGGAATAGCGGGAGACAATGAGCAGTTCTTC. Translated: CASSLGIAGDNEQFF.

The CDR3 is CASSGTSGRALFF. The CDR3 DNA reads TGTGCCAGCAGTGGTACTAGCGGGAGGGCCTTGTTCTTC. The genes are TRBV6-2 or TRBV6-3 and TRBJ2-1; 13 bases map to TRBD2. The CDR3 has 13 amino acids. Unmatched junction bases numbered 7, after V lost 5 bases and J lost 15 bases. Germline V gene sequence: CDR1 MNHEY, CDR2 SVGEGT.

J is TRBJ2-5 and V is TRBV6-5; perhaps TRBD1 as D (5 bases). Germline V gene data show CDR1 as MNHEY and CDR2 as SVGAGI. The CDR3 sequence is 14 residues long. Trimming stripped 2 bases from V and 5 bases from J, with 12 bases between. Here the CDR3 reads CASSYQRQRETQYF. CDR3 DNA sequence: TGTGCCAGCAGTTACCAGAGACAGAGGGAGACCCAGTACTTC.

This clonotype appeared a few times. The CDR3, as DNA: TGCAGTGCTAGAATCGGACTAGCGGGAGGGCGAGGGGAGCTGTTTTTT. Protein sequence: CSARIGLAGGRGELFF. The chain joins TRBV20-1 to TRBJ2-2; 15 nucleotides align to TRBD2. Germline V CDR1 and CDR2: DFQATT, SNEGSKA (reference sequence). Losses at the gene ends were 2 bases for V and 8 bases for J; bases not matched to a gene: 6. This CDR3 region has 16 residues.

The genes are TRBV20-1 and TRBJ2-7; TRBD1 aligns across 8 bases. Trimming took 5 bases from V and 4 from J; bases not matched to a gene: 10. CDR1 is DFQATT, CDR2 SNEGSKA, per germline (reference sequence). The CDR3 is 14 residues long. CDR3 DNA: TGCAGTGCTTCGCCAGGGGGCGGTAGTTACGAGCAGTACTTC. Its protein product is CSASPGGGSYEQYF.

This chain uses TRBV29-1 with TRBJ2-5, with D maybe TRBD1 (5 bases). Deletions cut 8 bases from V and 1 base from J, with 11 bases between. The CDR3 has 12 amino acids. Germline V gene lookup returns CDR1 SQVTM and CDR2 ANQGSEA. The CDR3 nucleotides read TGCAGCTACAGACAGTTCCAAGAGACCCAGTACTTC. Residues: CSYRQFQETQYF.

This chain uses TRBV3-1 with TRBJ2-1; 9 positions match TRBD2. Germline CDR1 LGHDT, CDR2 YNNKEL (reference sequence). The CDR3 runs to 15 residues. The ends lost 0 bases at V and 9 bases at J; junction bases unmatched: 6. The CDR3 protein is CASSQDILAGREQFF. The DNA of the CDR3 is TGTGCCAGCAGCCAAGATATCCTAGCGGGACGTGAGCAGTTCTTC.